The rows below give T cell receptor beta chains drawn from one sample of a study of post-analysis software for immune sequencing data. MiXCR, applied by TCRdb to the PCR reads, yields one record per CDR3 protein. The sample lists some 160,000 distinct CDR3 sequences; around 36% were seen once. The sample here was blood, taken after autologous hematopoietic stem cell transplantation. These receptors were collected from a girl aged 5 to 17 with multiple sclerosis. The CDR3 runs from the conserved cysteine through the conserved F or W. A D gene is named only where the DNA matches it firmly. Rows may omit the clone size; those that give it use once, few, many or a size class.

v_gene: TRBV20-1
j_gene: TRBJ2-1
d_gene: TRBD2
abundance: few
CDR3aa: CSARDGGLAGEGEQFF
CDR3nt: TGCAGTGCTAGAGACGGAGGGCTAGCGGGAGAGGGTGAGCAGTTCTTC

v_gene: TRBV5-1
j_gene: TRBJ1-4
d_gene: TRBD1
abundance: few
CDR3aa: CASSLEGAQWEKLFF
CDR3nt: TGCGCCAGCAGCTTGGAGGGGGCGCAATGGGAAAAACTGTTTTTT

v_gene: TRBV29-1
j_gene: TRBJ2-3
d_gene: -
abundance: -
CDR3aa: CSALAHGQDTQYF
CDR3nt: TGCAGCGCGCTAGCGCACGGTCAGGATACGCAGTATTTT

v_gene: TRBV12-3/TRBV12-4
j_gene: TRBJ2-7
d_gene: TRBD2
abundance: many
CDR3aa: CASSLSGSILNGEHHEQYF
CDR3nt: TGTGCCAGCAGTTTAAGCGGGAGTATTTTGAATGGGGAACACCACGAGCAGTACTTC

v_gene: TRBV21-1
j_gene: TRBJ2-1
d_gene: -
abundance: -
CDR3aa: CASRGGDRNNEQFF
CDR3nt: TGTGCCAGCAGGGGGGGGGACAGAAACAATGAGCAGTTCTTC

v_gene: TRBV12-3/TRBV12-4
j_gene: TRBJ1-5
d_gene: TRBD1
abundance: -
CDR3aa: CASSLRDSRNQPQHF
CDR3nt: TGTGCCAGCAGTTTAAGGGACAGCCGCAATCAGCCCCAGCATTTT

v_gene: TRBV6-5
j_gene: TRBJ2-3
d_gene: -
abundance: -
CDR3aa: CASSSVGTVRPSTDTQYF
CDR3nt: TGTGCCAGCAGTTCTGTTGGGACGGTTCGTCCTAGCACAGATACGCAGTATTTT

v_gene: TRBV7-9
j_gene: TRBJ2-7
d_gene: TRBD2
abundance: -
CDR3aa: CASSVTSGKNYEQYF
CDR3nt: TGTGCCAGCAGCGTGACTAGCGGGAAAAACTACGAGCAGTACTTC

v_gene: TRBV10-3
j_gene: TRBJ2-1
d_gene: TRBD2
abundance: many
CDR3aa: CAITPTSGRGGSEQFF
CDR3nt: TGTGCCATCACTCCGACTAGCGGGAGGGGAGGTAGTGAGCAGTTCTTC

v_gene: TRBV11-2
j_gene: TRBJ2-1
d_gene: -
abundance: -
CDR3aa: CSSSFNYNEQFF
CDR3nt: TGTTCCAGCAGCTTTAACTACAATGAGCAGTTCTTC

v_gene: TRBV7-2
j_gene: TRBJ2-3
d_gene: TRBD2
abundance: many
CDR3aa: CASSSLAGGPDTQYF
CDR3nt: TGTGCCAGCAGCTCACTAGCGGGAGGACCAGATACGCAGTATTTT

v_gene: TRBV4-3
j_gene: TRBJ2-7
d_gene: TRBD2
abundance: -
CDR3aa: CASSQDIPGGLLADEQYF
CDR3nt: TGCGCCAGCAGCCAAGATATTCCGGGAGGCCTGCTGGCGGACGAGCAGTACTTC

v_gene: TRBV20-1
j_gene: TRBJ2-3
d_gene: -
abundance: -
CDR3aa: CSASGPGGVGTDTDTQYF
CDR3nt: TGCAGTGCTTCAGGCCCTGGCGGGGTAGGGACGGACACAGATACGCAGTATTTT

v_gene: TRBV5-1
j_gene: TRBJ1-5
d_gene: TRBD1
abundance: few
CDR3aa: CASSLGTADNQPQHF
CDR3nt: TGCGCCAGCAGCTTAGGGACAGCCGACAATCAGCCCCAGCATTTT

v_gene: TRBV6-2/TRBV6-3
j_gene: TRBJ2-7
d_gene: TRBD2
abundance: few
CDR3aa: CASSYSLAAGVYEQYF
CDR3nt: TGTGCCAGCAGTTACTCGTTAGCGGCGGGAGTCTACGAGCAGTACTTC

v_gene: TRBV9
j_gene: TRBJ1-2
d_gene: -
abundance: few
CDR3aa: CASSVDVAYGYTF
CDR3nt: TGTGCCAGCAGCGTAGACGTAGCCTATGGCTACACCTTC

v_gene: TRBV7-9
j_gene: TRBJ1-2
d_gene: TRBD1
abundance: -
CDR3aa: CASSFQDRENTF
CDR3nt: TGTGCCAGCAGCTTTCAGGACAGGGAGAACACCTTC

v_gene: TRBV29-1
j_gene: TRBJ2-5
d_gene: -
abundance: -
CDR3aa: CSVGLPRGTGQTQYF
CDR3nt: TGCAGCGTTGGCCTCCCTCGCGGGACGGGTCAGACCCAGTACTTC

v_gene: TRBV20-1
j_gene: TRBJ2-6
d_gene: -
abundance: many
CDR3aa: CSASGGLTGANVLTF
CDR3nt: TGCAGTGCTAGTGGCGGATTGACTGGGGCCAACGTCCTGACTTTC

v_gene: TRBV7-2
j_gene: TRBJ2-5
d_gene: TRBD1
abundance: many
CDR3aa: CASSPNGGQGGTQYF
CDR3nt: TGTGCCAGCAGCCCGAACGGTGGACAGGGGGGGACCCAGTACTTC

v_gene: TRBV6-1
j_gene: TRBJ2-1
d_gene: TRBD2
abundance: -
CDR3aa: CASTGGTRHSEQFF
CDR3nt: TGTGCCAGCACCGGGGGGACTAGGCATAGTGAGCAGTTCTTC

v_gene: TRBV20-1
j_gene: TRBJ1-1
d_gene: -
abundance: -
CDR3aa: CSARLSGRFDTEAFF
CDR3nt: TGCAGTGCTAGATTGTCGGGGAGATTTGATACTGAAGCTTTCTTT

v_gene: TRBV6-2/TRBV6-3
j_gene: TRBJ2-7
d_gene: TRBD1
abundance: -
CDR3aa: CASSYNKNRGRQVYEQYF
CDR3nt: TGTGCCAGCAGTTACAATAAGAACAGGGGCCGGCAGGTCTACGAGCAGTACTTC

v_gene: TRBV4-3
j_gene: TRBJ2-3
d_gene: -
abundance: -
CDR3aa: CASSQDRVHSGGDTQYF
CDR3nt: TGCGCCAGCAGCCAAGATAGAGTCCACTCCGGCGGGGATACGCAGTATTTT

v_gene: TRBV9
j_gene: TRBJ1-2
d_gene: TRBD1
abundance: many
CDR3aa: CASSVVPDRVDGYTF
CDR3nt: TGTGCCAGCAGCGTAGTACCGGACAGGGTAGATGGCTACACCTTC

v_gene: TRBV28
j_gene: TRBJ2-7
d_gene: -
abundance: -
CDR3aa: CASSPDEQSYEQYF
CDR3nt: TGTGCCAGCAGCCCTGATGAACAGTCCTACGAGCAGTACTTC

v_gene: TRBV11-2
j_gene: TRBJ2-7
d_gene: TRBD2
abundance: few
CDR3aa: CASSLVRLAGAYEQYF
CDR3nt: TGTGCCAGCAGCTTAGTCAGGCTAGCGGGGGCCTACGAGCAGTACTTC

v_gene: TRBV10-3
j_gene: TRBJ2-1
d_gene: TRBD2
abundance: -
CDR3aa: CAISGAGPSGRVFEEQFF
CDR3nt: TGTGCCATCAGTGGTGCGGGGCCTAGCGGGAGGGTCTTCGAGGAGCAGTTCTTC

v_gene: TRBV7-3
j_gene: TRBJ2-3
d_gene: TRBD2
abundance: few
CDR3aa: CASSGGSLDTQYF
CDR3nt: TGTGCCAGCAGCGGCGGGAGTCTCGATACGCAGTATTTT

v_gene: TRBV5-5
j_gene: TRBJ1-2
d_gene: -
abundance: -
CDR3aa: CASSLETDPRIYTF
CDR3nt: TGTGCCAGCAGCTTGGAGACAGACCCGAGGATCTACACCTTC

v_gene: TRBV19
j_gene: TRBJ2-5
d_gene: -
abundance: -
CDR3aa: CASSTGEETQYF
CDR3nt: TGTGCCAGTAGTACTGGGGAAGAGACCCAGTACTTC

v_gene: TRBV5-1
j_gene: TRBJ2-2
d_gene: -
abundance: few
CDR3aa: CASSLLKGAGELFF
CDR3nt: TGCGCCAGCAGCTTATTAAAGGGGGCCGGGGAGCTGTTTTTT

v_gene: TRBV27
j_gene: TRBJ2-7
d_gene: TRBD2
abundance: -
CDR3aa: CASRPTAGPYEQYF
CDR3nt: TGTGCCAGCAGGCCGACAGCGGGGCCCTACGAGCAGTACTTC

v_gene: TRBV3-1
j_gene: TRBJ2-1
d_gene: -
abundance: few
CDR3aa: CASSQDQTGREQFF
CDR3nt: TGTGCCAGCAGCCAAGATCAGACTGGCCGTGAGCAGTTCTTC

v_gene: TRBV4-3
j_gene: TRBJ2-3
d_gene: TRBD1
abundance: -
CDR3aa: CASSLLGQGTDTQYF
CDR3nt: TGCGCCAGCAGCCTCTTGGGACAGGGCACAGATACGCAGTATTTT

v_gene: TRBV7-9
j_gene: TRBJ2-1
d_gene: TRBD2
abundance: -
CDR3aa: CASSLVEGAGYNEQFF
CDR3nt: TGTGCCAGCAGCTTGGTTGAGGGAGCGGGGTACAATGAGCAGTTCTTC

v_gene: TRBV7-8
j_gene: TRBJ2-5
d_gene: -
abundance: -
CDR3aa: CASLLRGGTEETQYF
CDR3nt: TGTGCCAGCCTCTTGAGGGGGGGGACAGAAGAGACCCAGTACTTC

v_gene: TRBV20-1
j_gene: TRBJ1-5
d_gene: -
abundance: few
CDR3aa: CSARDLMAGDPRGQPQHF
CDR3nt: TGCAGTGCTAGAGATCTTATGGCAGGCGATCCCAGGGGTCAGCCCCAGCATTTT

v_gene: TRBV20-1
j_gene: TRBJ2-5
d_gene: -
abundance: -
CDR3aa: CSADPQAGIYNEQYF
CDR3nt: TGCAGTGCTGACCCCCAGGCGGGAATCTACAATGAGCAGTACTTC

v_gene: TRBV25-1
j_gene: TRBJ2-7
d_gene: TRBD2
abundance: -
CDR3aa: CASRLAGGYNKQYF
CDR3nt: TGTGCCAGCAGACTAGCGGGAGGGTACAATAAGCAGTACTTC

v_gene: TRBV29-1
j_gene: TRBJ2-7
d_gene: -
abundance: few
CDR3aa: CSVGGDEQYF
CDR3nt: TGCAGCGTTGGAGGGGACGAGCAGTACTTC

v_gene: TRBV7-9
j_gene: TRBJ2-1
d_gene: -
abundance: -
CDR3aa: CASRGDEQFF
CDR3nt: TGTGCCAGCAGGGGGGATGAGCAGTTCTTC

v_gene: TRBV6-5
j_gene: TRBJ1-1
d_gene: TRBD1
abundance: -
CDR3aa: CASSYRQGVISTEAFF
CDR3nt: TGTGCCAGCAGTTACAGGCAGGGGGTAATCTCCACTGAAGCTTTCTTT

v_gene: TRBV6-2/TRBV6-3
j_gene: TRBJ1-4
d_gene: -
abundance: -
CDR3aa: CASSAPGLPEKLFF
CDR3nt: TGTGCCAGCAGTGCCCCGGGCCTACCAGAAAAACTGTTTTTT

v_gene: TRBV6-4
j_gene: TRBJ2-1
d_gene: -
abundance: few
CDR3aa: CASSDQAEKTQFF
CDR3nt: TGTGCCAGCAGTGACCAGGCAGAAAAAACGCAGTTCTTC

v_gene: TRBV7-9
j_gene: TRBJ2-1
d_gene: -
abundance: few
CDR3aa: CASSSVVQWEQFF
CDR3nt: TGTGCCAGCAGCTCGGTCGTACAATGGGAGCAGTTCTTC

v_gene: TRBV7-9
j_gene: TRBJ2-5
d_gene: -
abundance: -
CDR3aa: CAGDRDSEETQYF
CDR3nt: TGTGCCGGGGACCGGGACTCCGAGGAGACCCAGTACTTC

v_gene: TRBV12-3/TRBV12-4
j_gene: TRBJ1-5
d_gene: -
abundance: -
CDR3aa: CASSFENQPQHF
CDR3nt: TGTGCCAGCAGTTTTGAAAATCAGCCCCAGCATTTT

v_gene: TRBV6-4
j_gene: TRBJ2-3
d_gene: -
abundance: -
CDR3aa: CASSEGGWATDTQYF
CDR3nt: TGTGCCAGCAGTGAAGGAGGATGGGCCACAGATACGCAGTATTTT

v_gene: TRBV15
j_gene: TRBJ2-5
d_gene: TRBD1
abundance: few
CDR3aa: CATSRGRTGEETQYF
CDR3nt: TGTGCCACCAGCAGAGGTCGGACAGGGGAAGAGACCCAGTACTTC

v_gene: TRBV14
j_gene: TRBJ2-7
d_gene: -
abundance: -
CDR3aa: CASSQQGSEQYF
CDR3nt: TGTGCCAGCAGCCAACAGGGTTCCGAGCAGTACTTC

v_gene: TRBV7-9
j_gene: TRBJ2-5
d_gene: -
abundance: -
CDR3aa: CASRRGETQYF
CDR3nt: TGTGCCAGCAGACGCGGGGAGACCCAGTACTTC

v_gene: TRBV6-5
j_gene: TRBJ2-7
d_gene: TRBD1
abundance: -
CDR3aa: CASSYSLDRVKNYEQYF
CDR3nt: TGTGCCAGCAGTTACTCCCTGGACAGGGTAAAAAACTACGAGCAGTACTTC

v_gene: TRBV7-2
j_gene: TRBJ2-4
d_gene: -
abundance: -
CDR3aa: CASSLDSGGLNKNIQYF
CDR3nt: TGTGCCAGCAGCTTAGACTCGGGCGGGTTAAACAAAAACATTCAGTACTTC

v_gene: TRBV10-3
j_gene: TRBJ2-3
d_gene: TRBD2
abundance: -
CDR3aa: CAIGQDAGGTDTRYF
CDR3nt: TGTGCCATCGGTCAGGATGCGGGAGGGACAGATACGCGGTATTTT

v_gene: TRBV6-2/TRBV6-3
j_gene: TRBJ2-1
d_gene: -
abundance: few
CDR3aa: CASSYGSGIGNEQFF
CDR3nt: TGTGCCAGCAGTTACGGGTCCGGGATTGGCAATGAGCAGTTCTTC

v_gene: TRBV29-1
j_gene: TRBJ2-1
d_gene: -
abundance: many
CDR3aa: CSVYLTIDEQFF
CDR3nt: TGCAGCGTTTACCTAACAATTGATGAGCAGTTCTTC

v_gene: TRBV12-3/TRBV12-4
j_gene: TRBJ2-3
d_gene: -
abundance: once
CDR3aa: CASTGWGTDAQYF
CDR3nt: TGTGCCAGCACGGGATGGGGCACAGATGCGCAGTATTTT

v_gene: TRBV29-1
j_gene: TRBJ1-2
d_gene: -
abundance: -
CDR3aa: CSVAGQGRDGYTF
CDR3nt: TGCAGCGTTGCAGGGCAGGGCCGGGATGGCTACACCTTC

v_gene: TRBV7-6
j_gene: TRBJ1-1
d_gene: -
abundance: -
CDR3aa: CASSLGSVGTEAFF
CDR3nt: TGTGCCAGCAGCTTAGGCAGTGTGGGGACTGAAGCTTTCTTT